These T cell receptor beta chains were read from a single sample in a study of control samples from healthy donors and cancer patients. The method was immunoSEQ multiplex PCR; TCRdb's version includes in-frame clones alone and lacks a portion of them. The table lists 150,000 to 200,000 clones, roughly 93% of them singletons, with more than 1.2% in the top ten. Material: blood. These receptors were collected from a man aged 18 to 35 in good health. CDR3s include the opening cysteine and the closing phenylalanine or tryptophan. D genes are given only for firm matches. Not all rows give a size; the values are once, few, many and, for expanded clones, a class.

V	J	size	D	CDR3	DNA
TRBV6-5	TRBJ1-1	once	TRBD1	CASRHPGGSDTEAFF	TGTGCCAGCAGGCACCCAGGGGGATCGGACACTGAAGCTTTCTTT
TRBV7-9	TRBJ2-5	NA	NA	CASSLAEQPKRTQYF	TGTGCCAGCAGCTTAGCAGAGCAGCCCAAGAGGACCCAGTACTTC
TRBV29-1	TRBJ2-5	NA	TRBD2	CSVRGGETQYF	TGCAGCGTCCGGGGAGGGGAGACCCAGTACTTC
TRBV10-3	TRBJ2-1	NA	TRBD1	CAITPGQGVNEQFF	TGTGCCATCACACCGGGACAGGGTGTCAATGAGCAGTTCTTC
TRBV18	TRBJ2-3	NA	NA	CASSPRVSGTDTQYF	TGTGCCAGCTCACCAAGGGTTTCCGGCACAGATACGCAGTATTTT
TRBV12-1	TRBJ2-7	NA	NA	CASSFLWGASYEQYF	NA
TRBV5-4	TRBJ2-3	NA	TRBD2	CASSPTSGGADKDTQYF	TGTGCCAGCAGCCCGACTAGCGGGGGGGCAGATAAAGATACGCAGTATTTT
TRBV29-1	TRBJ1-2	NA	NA	CSVQEGLYGYTF	TGCAGCGTCCAGGAGGGCCTCTATGGCTACACCTTC
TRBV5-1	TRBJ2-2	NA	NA	CASSLSSSATGELFF	TGCGCCAGCAGCTTGTCAAGTTCGGCCACCGGGGAGCTGTTTTTT
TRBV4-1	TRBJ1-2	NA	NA	CASSPGRGNYGYTF	TGCGCCAGCAGCCCGGGACGGGGTAACTATGGCTACACCTTC
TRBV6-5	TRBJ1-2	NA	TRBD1	CASSMEWGQGGYTF	TGTGCCAGCAGTATGGAGTGGGGACAGGGTGGCTACACCTTC
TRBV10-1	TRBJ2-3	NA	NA	CASSFGTESTDTQYF	TGCGCCAGCAGTTTTGGCACAGAGAGCACAGATACGCAGTATTTT
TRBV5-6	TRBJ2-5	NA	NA	CASSELGVSQETQYF	TGTGCCAGCAGCGAATTGGGGGTATCCCAAGAGACCCAGTACTTC
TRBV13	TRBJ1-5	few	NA	CASSLRDQPQHF	TGTGCCAGCAGCTTAAGAGATCAGCCCCAGCATTTT
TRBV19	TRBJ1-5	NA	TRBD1	CASTRTGEHSNQPQHF	TGTGCCAGTACTCGGACAGGGGAGCATAGCAATCAGCCCCAGCATTTT
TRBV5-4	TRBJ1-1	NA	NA	CASSLNEYEAFF	TGTGCCAGCAGCCTCAACGAGTATGAAGCTTTCTTT
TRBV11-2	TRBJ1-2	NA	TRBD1	CASSNDRGNYGYTF	TGTGCCAGCAGTAACGACAGGGGCAACTATGGCTACACCTTC
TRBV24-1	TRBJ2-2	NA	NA	CATSDVTYTGELFF	TGTGCCACCAGTGACGTGACCTACACCGGGGAGCTGTTTTTT
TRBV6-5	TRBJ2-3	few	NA	CASSYSNGVTDTQYF	TGTGCCAGCAGTTACTCGAACGGGGTCACAGATACGCAGTATTTT
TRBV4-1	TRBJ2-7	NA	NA	CASSQRGPNGYEQYF	TGCGCCAGCAGCCAACGGGGGCCGAATGGCTACGAGCAGTACTTC
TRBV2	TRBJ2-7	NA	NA	CASRGAGYEQYF	TGTGCCAGCAGGGGGGCAGGGTACGAGCAGTACTTC
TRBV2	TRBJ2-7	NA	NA	CASQEGISYEQYF	TGTGCCAGCCAGGAAGGGATCTCCTACGAGCAGTACTTC
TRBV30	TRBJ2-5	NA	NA	CACTPPEGSGETQYF	TGTGCCTGTACCCCCCCTGAAGGATCGGGAGAGACCCAGTACTTC
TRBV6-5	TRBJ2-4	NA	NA	CASSYTISSGKNIQYF	TGTGCCAGCAGTTACACGATCTCGTCCGGCAAAAACATTCAGTACTTC
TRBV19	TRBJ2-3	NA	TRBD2	CASSIGGGPDTQYF	TGTGCCAGTAGTATAGGCGGGGGGCCAGATACGCAGTATTTT
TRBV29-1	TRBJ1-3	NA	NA	CSVERGTGNTIYF	TGCAGCGTTGAAAGGGGGACCGGAAACACCATATATTTT
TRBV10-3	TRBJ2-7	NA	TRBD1	CAISEPATGAPYEQYF	TGTGCCATCAGTGAGCCGGCGACAGGGGCTCCCTACGAGCAGTACTTC
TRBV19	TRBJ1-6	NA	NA	CASSAGAINSPLHF	TGTGCCAGTAGTGCGGGGGCCATCAATTCACCCCTCCACTTT
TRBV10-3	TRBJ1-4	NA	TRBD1	CAISASPYFRGPNEKLFF	TGTGCCATCAGTGCATCCCCATACTTCAGGGGGCCTAATGAAAAACTGTTTTTT
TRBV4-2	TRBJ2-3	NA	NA	CASSRLEGDGTDTQYF	TGTGCCAGCAGCCGTCTTGAGGGTGACGGCACAGATACGCAGTATTTT
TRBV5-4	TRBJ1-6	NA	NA	CASSLVQGPNSPLHF	TGTGCCAGCAGCTTGGTGCAGGGGCCTAATTCACCCCTCCACTTT
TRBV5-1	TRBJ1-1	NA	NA	CASSSGENTEAFF	TGCGCCAGCAGTTCCGGGGAGAACACTGAAGCTTTCTTT
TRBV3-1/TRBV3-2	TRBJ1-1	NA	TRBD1	CASSHSLEGQGVTEAFF	TGTGCCAGCAGCCATTCCTTAGAGGGACAGGGGGTCACTGAAGCTTTCTTT
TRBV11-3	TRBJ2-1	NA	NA	CASSLRGIHEQFF	TGTGCCAGCAGCTTAAGAGGGATCCATGAGCAGTTCTTC
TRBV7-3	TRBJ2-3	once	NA	CASSGDSTERTDTQYF	TGTGCCAGCAGCGGGGACTCCACAGAACGCACAGATACGCAGTATTTT
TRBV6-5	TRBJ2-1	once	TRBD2	CASRRGGHLDEQFF	TGTGCCAGCAGGCGGGGGGGCCATCTTGATGAGCAGTTCTTC
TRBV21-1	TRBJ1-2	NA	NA	CASSKWADSIDGYTF	TGTGCCAGCAGCAAATGGGCGGACAGCATTGATGGCTACACCTTC
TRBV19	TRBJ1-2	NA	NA	CASRGNGRVYGYTF	TGTGCCAGTAGGGGGAATGGACGGGTCTATGGCTACACCTTC
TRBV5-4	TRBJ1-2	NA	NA	CASSQGTSNYGYTF	TGTGCCAGCAGCCAGGGGACATCGAACTATGGCTACACCTTC
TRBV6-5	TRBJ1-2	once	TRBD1	CASSRQGDYTF	TGTGCCAGCAGCCGGCAGGGGGACTACACCTTC
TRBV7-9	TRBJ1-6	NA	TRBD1	CASSEGTGTGSSPLHF	TGTGCCAGCAGCGAAGGTACCGGGACAGGGTCATCACCCCTCCACTTT
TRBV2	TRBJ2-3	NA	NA	CASSTQGINTDTQYF	TGTGCCAGCAGTACCCAGGGTATCAACACAGATACGCAGTATTTT
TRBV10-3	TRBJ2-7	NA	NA	CAISGGTVSSYEQYF	TGTGCCATCAGTGGCGGGACAGTGAGCTCCTACGAGCAGTACTTC
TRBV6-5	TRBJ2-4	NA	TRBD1	CASSLTGTKNIQYF	TGTGCCAGCAGCCTGACAGGGACCAAAAACATTCAGTACTTC
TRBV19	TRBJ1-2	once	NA	CASSSPYYGYTF	TGTGCCAGTAGTTCTCCCTACTATGGCTACACCTTC
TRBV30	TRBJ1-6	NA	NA	CAWSADLTHSPLHF	TGTGCCTGGAGTGCCGATCTGACCCACTCACCCCTCCACTTT
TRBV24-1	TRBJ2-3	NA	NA	CATSGRLKDSTDTQYF	TGTGCCACCAGTGGCCGCCTCAAGGACAGCACAGATACGCAGTATTTT
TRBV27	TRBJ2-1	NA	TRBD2	CASSPLAGGRDEQFF	TGTGCCAGCAGCCCTCTAGCGGGGGGGCGGGATGAGCAGTTCTTC
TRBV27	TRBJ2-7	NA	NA	CASSFHPLAYEQYF	TGTGCCAGCAGTTTCCACCCCTTGGCATACGAGCAGTACTTC
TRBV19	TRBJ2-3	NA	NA	CASKLVPTDTQYF	TGTGCCAGTAAATTAGTTCCTACAGATACGCAGTATTTT
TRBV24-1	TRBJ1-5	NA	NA	CATSPAGATGSNQPQHF	TGTGCCACCAGCCCGGCGGGGGCCACAGGGAGCAATCAGCCCCAGCATTTT
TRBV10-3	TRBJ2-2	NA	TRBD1	CAIRAGGTNTGELFF	TGTGCCATCAGGGCAGGGGGAACGAACACCGGGGAGCTGTTTTTT
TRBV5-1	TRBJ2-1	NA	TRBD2	CASSLLAGVRNEQFF	TGCGCCAGCAGCTTGTTAGCGGGGGTTAGGAATGAGCAGTTCTTC
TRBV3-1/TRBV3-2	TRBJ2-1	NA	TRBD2	CASSQDSGAGGPYNEQFF	TGTGCCAGCAGCCAAGATTCGGGAGCGGGGGGGCCTTACAATGAGCAGTTCTTC
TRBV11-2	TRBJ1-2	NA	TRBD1	CASSRDRGDYGYTF	TGTGCCAGCAGCCGCGACAGGGGAGACTATGGCTACACCTTC